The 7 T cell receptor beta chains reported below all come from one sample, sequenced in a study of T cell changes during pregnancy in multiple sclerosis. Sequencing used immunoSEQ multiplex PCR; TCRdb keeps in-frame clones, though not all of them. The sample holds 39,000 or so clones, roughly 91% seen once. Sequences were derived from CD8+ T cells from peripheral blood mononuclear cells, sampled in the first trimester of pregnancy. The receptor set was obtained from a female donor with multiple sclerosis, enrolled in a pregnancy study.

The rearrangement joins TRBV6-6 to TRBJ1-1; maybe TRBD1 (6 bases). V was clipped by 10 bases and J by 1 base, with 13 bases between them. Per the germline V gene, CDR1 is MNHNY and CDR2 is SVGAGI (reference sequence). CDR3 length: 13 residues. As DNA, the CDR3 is TGTGCCACCAGGGGCAGGTCGAACACTGAAGCTTTCTTT. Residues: CATRGRSNTEAFF.

CDR3 nucleotides: TGTGCCAGTAGTGACGGTCCCAATAATAGGCGGCCTGGGGCCAACGTCCTGACTTTC. Amino acids: CASSDGPNNRRPGANVLTF. The chain has TRBV19 and TRBJ2-6; D is unclear. V was clipped by 5 bases and J by 2 bases, with 22 bases between them. The CDR3 is made up of 19 amino acids. Germline CDR1 and CDR2: LNHDA and SQIVND (reference sequence).

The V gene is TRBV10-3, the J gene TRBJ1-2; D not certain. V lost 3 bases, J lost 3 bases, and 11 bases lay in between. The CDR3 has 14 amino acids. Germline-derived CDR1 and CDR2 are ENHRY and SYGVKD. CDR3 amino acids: CAISDLGNHYGYTF. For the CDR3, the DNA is TGTGCCATCAGTGATTTGGGCAATCACTATGGCTACACCTTC.

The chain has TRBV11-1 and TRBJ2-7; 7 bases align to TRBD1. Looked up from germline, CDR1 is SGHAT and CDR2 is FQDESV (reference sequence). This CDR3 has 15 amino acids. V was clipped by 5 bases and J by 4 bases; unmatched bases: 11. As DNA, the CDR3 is TGTGCCAGCAGCACCGAAGACAGGGTTTGGTACGAGCAGTACTTC. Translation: CASSTEDRVWYEQYF.

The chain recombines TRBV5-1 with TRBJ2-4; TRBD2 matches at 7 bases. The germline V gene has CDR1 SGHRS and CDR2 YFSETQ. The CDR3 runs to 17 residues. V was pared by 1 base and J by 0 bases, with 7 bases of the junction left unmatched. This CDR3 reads CASSLPSAGAAKNIQYF. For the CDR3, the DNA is TGCGCCAGCAGCTTGCCCTCGGCGGGAGCAGCCAAAAACATTCAGTACTTC.

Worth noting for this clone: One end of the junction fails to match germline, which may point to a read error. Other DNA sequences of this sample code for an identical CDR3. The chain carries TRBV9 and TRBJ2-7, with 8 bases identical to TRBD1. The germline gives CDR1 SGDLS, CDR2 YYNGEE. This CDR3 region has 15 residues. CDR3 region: CASSVGRGLTYEQYF. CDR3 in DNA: TGTGCCAGCAGCGTAGGCAGGGGGCTCACCTACGAACAGTACTTC.

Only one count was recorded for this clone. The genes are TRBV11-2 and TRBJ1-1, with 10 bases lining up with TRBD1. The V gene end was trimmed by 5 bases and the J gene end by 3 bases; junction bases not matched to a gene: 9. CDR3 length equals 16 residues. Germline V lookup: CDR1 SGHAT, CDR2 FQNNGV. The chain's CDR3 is CASSDRDRGFDTEAFF. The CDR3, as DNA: TGTGCCAGCAGCGACCGGGACAGGGGATTTGACACTGAAGCTTTCTTT. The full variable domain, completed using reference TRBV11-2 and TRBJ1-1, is EAGVAQSPRYKIIEKRQSVAFWCNPISGHATLYWYQQILGQGPKLLIQFQNNGVVDDSQLPKDRFSAERLKGVDSTLKIQPAKLEDSAVYLCASSDRDRGFDTEAFFGQGTRLTVV.